The T cell receptor (beta chain) under discussion was sequenced for a study of CD8+CD57+ T cells in acquired aplastic anemia. The study profiled TCR beta VDJ and CDR3 using genomic DNA as template. Each CDR3 protein is one row after TCRdb ran MiXCR on the reads. The sample records about 190,000 distinct CDR3 sequences, over 60% being singletons. This clonotype was recorded many times. This TCR came from a human donor with severe aplastic anemia or a healthy control (not recorded which). Sequenced input: sorted CD4+, CD8+, or CD8+CD57+ T cells (not recorded which) from PBMCs.

The CDR3 bases are TGTGCCAGCAGCAACGGACAGGGAGCAGATACGCAGTATTTT. Translating it yields CASSNGQGADTQYF. The chain couples TRBV7-3 to TRBJ2-3; 8 positions agree with TRBD1. Losses at the gene ends were 5 bases for V and 4 bases for J; bases not matched to a gene: 5. In germline, CDR1 is SGHTA, CDR2 FQGTGA. The CDR3 has 14 amino acids.